The rows below give T cell receptor beta chains drawn from one sample of a study of T cell changes during pregnancy in multiple sclerosis. Sequenced by immunoSEQ multiplex PCR; TCRdb stores in-frame clones only, minus some. Of 75,000 to 95,000 clones detected, approximately 90% appear once; the ten largest clones hold roughly 0.91%. The source was peripheral blood, collected before pregnancy. The source of these receptors is a female donor with multiple sclerosis, enrolled in a pregnancy study. CDR3s include the opening cysteine and the closing phenylalanine or tryptophan.

v_call	j_call	cdr3_aa
TRBV11-2	TRBJ2-7	CASSPDRGHQTYEQYF
TRBV28	TRBJ2-7	CASEGQVYEQYF
TRBV9	TRBJ2-1	CASSVGGGSYNEQFF
TRBV5-5	TRBJ1-2	CASSLEQGGGYTF
TRBV19	TRBJ1-1	CASTFRGLGTEAFF
TRBV28	TRBJ2-3	CASTAGRRTDTQYF
TRBV27	TRBJ1-2	CASMRTGDYGYTF
TRBV28	TRBJ2-7	CASSLSGTRLIYEQYF
TRBV7-9	TRBJ2-7	CASSPGGGRAYEQYF
TRBV2	TRBJ2-7	CASSEGILYEQYF
TRBV5-4	TRBJ2-3	CASSFSPGDLPTDTQYF
TRBV18	TRBJ2-7	CASSPQRGAFYEQYF
TRBV14	TRBJ1-1	CASSQFEPGAFF
TRBV6-5	TRBJ2-5	CASSYSSPEQETQYF
TRBV7-2	TRBJ1-2	CASTDDYYGYTF
TRBV19	TRBJ2-7	CASRWSDEDFYEQYF
TRBV6-6	TRBJ2-3	CASSRSLGEADTQYF
TRBV6-1	TRBJ2-7	CASRSTGGAYEQYF
TRBV15	TRBJ2-3	CATSATWGRESTDTQYF
TRBV28	TRBJ2-7	CASSLASYEQYF
TRBV15	TRBJ1-5	CATSRGRGGNQPQHF
TRBV7-6	TRBJ2-2	CASSLPRLAGGRELFF
TRBV7-9	TRBJ2-7	CASSLAVERAFSYEQYF
TRBV6-6	TRBJ1-6	CASSYKGAYDSPLHF
TRBV20-1	TRBJ2-7	CSARVYYEQYF
TRBV7-3	TRBJ2-3	CASSPGTSGPDTQYF
TRBV5-4	TRBJ2-7	CASSLNAGQGAGEQYF
TRBV10-3	TRBJ2-7	CAISARSSGSHYEQYF
TRBV7-3	TRBJ1-1	CASSLGAGLHTEAFF
TRBV19	TRBJ1-4	CASSERQANEKLFF
TRBV6-9	TRBJ1-1	CASSYSAFF
TRBV18	TRBJ1-6	CASSSVGQGNSPLHF
TRBV5-1	TRBJ2-3	CASSSLGGTDTQYF
TRBV7-9	TRBJ2-1	CASSLFGSSGGYNEQFF
TRBV6-1	TRBJ1-1	CASSGGVTEAFF
TRBV29-1	TRBJ1-5	CSVSTGAHQPQHF
TRBV19	TRBJ1-5	CASSIGHTSNQPQHF
TRBV2	TRBJ1-2	CASSEALLAVRNGYTF
TRBV30	TRBJ2-5	CAWKRPKLETQYF
TRBV5-1	TRBJ2-7	CASSLAVSYEQYF
TRBV5-6	TRBJ1-2	CASSLDRGSYGYTF
TRBV5-1	TRBJ2-3	CASSLVGQGNTQYF
TRBV18	TRBJ1-1	CASSLQPGSDTEAFF
TRBV6-1	TRBJ2-2	CASSGGTSGRTGELFF
TRBV15	TRBJ2-1	CATSRSTSGGKNEQFF
TRBV18	TRBJ2-7	CASSPRRTGQLTFTYEQYF
TRBV12-5	TRBJ2-3	CASAASGGGNTQYF
TRBV5-1	TRBJ2-3	CASSLVTSGFTDTQYF
TRBV7-6	TRBJ1-2	CASSPLEGAANYGYTF
TRBV19	TRBJ1-3	CASSIQTTNSGNTIYF
TRBV6-1	TRBJ1-1	CASSDGTAGVYTEAFF
TRBV7-9	TRBJ1-1	CASSFGAGAFF
TRBV9	TRBJ2-2	CASSVQGLNTGELFF
TRBV19	TRBJ2-6	CASGRGPGANVLTF